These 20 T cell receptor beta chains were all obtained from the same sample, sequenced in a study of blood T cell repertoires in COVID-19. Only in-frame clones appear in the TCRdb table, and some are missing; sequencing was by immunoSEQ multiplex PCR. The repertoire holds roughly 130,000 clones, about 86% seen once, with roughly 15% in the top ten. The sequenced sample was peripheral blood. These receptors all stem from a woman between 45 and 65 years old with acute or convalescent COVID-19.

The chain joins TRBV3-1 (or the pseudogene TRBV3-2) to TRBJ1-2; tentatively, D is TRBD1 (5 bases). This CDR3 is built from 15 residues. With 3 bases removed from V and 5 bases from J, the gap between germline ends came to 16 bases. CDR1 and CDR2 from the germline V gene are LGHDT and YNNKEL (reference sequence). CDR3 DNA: TGTGCCAGCAGCCAGGGGGGGACTAGCGGTTATGGCTACACCTTC. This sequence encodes CASSQGGTSGYGYTF.

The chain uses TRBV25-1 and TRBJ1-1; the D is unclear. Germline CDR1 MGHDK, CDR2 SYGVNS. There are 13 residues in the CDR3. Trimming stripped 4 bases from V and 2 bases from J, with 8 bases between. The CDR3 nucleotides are TGTGCCAGCAGTGGGCAGGCAAACACTGAAGCTTTCTTT. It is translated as CASSGQANTEAFF.

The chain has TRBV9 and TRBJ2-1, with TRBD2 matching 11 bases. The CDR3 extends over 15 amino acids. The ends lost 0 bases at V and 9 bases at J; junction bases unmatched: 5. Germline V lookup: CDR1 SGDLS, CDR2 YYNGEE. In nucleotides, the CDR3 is TGTGCCAGCAGCGTAGAACCTAGCGGGGGGAGTGAGCAGTTCTTC. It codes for CASSVEPSGGSEQFF.

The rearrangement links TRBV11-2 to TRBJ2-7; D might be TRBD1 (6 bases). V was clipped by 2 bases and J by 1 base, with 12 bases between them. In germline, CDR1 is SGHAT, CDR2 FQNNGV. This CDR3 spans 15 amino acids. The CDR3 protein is CASSLNPTGSYEQYF. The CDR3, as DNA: TGTGCCAGCAGCTTAAACCCGACAGGATCCTACGAGCAGTACTTC.

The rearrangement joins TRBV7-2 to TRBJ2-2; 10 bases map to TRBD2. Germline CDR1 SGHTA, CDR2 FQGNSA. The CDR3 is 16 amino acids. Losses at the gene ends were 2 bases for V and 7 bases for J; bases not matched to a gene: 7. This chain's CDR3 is CASSLLSGGAGGELFF. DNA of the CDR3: TGTGCCAGCAGCTTATTGAGCGGGGGGGCCGGCGGGGAGCTGTTTTTT. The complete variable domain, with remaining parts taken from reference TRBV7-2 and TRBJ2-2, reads GAGVSQSPSNKVTEKGKDVELRCDPISGHTALYWYRQSLGQGLEFLIYFQGNSAPDKSGLPSDRFSAERTGGSVSTLTIQRTQQEDSAVYLCASSLLSGGAGGELFFGEGSRLTVL.

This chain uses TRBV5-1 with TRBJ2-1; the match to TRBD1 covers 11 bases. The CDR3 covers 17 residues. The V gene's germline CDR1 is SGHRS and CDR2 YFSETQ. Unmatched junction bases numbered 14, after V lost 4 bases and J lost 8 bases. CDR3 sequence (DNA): TGCGCCAGCAGCCCCAATGAGTCGGGACAGGGGGTTGATGAGCAGTTCTTC. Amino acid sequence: CASSPNESGQGVDEQFF. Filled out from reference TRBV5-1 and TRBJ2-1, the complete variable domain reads KAGVTQTPRYLIKTRGQQVTLSCSPISGHRSVSWYQQTPGQGLQFLFEYFSETQRNKGNFPGRFSGRQFSNSRSEMNVSTLELGDSALYLCASSPNESGQGVDEQFFGPGTRLTVL.

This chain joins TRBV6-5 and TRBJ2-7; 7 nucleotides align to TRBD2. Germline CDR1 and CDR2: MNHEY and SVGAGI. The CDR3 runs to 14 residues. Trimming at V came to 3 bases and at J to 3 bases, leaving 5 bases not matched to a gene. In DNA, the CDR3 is TGTGCCAGCAGTTATTTGGCGGGGGACTACGAGCAGTACTTC. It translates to CASSYLAGDYEQYF.

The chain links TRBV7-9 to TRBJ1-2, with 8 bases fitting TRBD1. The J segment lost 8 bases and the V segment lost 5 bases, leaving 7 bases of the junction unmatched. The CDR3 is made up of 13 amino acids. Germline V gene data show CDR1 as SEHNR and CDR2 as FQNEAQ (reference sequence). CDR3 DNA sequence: TGTGCCAGCAGCGCTCAGGGGGCAGAAGGCTACACCTTC. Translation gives CASSAQGAEGYTF.

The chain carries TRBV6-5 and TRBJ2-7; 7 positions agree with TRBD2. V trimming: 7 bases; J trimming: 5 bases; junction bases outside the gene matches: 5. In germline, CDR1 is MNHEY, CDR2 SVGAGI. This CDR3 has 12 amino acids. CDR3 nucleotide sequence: TGTGCCAGCAAGGGGAGGGTCAACGAGCAGTACTTC. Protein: CASKGRVNEQYF.

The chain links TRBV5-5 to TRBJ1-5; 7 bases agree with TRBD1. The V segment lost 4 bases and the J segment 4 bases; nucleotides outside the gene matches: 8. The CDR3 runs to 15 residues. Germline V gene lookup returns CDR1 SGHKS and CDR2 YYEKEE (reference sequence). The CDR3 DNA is TGTGCCAGCAGCCACGGACAGGTCCTAAATCAGCCCCAGCATTTT. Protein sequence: CASSHGQVLNQPQHF.

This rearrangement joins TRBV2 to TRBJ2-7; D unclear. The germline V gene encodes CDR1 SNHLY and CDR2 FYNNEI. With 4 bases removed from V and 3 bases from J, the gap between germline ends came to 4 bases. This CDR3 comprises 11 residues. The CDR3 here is CASSGHYEQYF. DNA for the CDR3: TGTGCCAGCAGTGGACACTACGAGCAGTACTTC.

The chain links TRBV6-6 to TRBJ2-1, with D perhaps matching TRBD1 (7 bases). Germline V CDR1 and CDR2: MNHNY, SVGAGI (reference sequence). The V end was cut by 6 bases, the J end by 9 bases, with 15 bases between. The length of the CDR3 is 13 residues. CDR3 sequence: CASRNGGGGEQFF. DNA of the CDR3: TGTGCCAGCAGGAATGGAGGGGGCGGTGAGCAGTTCTTC.

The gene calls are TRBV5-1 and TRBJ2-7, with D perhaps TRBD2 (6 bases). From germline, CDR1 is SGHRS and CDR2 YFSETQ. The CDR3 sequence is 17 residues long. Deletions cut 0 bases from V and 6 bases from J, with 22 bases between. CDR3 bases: TGCGCCAGCAGCTTGGCCGTCGGAGGGCGCCTTCCGTCCGAGCAGTACTTC. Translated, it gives CASSLAVGGRLPSEQYF.

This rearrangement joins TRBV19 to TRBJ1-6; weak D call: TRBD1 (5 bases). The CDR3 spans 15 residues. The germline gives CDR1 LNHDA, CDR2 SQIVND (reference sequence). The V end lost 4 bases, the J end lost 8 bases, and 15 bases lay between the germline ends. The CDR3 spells CASSTRPGGDSPLHF. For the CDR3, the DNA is TGTGCCAGTAGTACCCGCCCCGGGGGAGATTCACCCCTCCACTTT.

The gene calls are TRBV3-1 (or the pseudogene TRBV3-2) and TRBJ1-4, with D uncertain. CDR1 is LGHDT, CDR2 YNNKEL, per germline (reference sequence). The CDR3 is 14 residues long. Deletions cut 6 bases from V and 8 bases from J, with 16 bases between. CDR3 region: CASRLGVTGEKLFF. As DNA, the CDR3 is TGTGCCAGCAGGCTCGGGGTTACCGGGGAAAAACTGTTTTTT.

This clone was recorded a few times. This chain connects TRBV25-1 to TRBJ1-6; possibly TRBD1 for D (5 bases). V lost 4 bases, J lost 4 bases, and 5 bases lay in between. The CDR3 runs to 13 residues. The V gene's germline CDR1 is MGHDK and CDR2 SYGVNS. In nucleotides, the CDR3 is TGTGCCAGCAGTGGACAGTATAATTCACCCCTCCACTTT. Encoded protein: CASSGQYNSPLHF.

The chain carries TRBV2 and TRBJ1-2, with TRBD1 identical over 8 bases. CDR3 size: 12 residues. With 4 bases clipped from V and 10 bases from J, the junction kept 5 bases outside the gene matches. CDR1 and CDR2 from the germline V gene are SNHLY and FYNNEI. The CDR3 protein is CASSVTGGSYTF. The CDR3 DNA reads TGTGCCAGCAGTGTAACAGGGGGGTCCTACACCTTC.

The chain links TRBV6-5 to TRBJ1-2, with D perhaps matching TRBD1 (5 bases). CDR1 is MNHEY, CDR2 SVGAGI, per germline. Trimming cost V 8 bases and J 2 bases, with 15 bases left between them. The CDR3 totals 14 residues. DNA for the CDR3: TGTGCCAGCGCCCCATCGGGGGAAAACTATGGCTACACCTTC. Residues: CASAPSGENYGYTF.

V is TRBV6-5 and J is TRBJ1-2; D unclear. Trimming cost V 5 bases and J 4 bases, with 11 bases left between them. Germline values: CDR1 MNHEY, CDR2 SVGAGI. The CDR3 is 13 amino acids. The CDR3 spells CASSTDKIYGYTF. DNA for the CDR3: TGTGCCAGCAGTACTGACAAAATCTATGGCTACACCTTC.

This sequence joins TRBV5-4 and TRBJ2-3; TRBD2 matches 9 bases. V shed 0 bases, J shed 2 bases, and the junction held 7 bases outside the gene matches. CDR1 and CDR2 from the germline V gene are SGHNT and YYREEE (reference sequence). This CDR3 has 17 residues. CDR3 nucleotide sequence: TGTGCCAGCAGCTTGGAGTCTAGCGGGGCGAACACAGATACGCAGTATTTT. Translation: CASSLESSGANTDTQYF.